Each of the 3 T cell receptor beta chains below was sequenced from the same sample in a study of somatic mutations in cytotoxic T cells in rheumatoid arthritis. The assay was immunoSEQ multiplex PCR, and TCRdb's table has in-frame clones only and misses some. Of just over 6,500 clones in the sample, 75% were seen once. Sequenced: CD8+ T cells sorted from blood. All receptors derive from a woman between 55 and 75 years old in good health.

The chain links TRBV4-1 to TRBJ2-2, with TRBD2 identical over 11 bases. In germline, CDR1 is MGHRA, CDR2 YSYEKL. The ends lost 6 bases at V and 7 bases at J; junction bases unmatched: 13. CDR3 length: 17 residues. CDR3: CASSFAPLGLAGGELFF. The DNA for the CDR3 is TGCGCCAGCAGTTTCGCACCCTTAGGACTAGCGGGCGGGGAGCTGTTTTTT.

In the case of this clone: The sample has other DNA sequences that encode this CDR3 too. This sequence joins TRBV16 and TRBJ1-1; 7 bases map to TRBD1. The germline V gene has CDR1 KGHSY and CDR2 FQNENV. V lost 2 bases to trimming and J lost 0 bases; unmatched junction nucleotides: 6. CDR3 length: 16 residues. The chain's CDR3 is CASSQRVTGVNTEAFF. CDR3 nucleotide sequence: TGTGCCAGCAGCCAAAGGGTTACAGGGGTGAACACTGAAGCTTTCTTT.

This chain connects TRBV6-5 to TRBJ2-7, with a possible D match to TRBD2 (5 bases). Germline V CDR1 and CDR2: MNHEY, SVGAGI. This CDR3 is 12 amino acids long. V was pared by 11 bases and J by 7 bases, with 18 bases between. Written as DNA, the CDR3 is TGTGCCTGCCTAGGACGGTCGGGAGAGCAGTACTTC. Residues: CACLGRSGEQYF.